Below are 21 T cell receptor beta chains sequenced from a single sample in a study of T cell responses to AZD1222 COVID-19 vaccine. Libraries were prepared by immunoSEQ multiplex PCR; TCRdb keeps only in-frame clonotypes and omits some of them. The table records 150,000 to 200,000 clones, around 90% of them present only once. The starting material was peripheral blood, obtained on day 0 of AZD1222 vaccination. Every receptor here comes from an adult in good health.

The V gene is TRBV18, the J gene TRBJ1-1; D remains ambiguous. Looked up from germline, CDR1 is KGHSH and CDR2 is LQKENI. This CDR3 comprises 14 residues. V was pared by 6 bases and J by 2 bases, with 13 bases between. The CDR3: CASSPNGLNTEAFF. The DNA for the CDR3 is TGTGCCAGCTCCCCAAACGGGCTAAACACTGAAGCTTTCTTT.

This clone was recorded a few times. The chain employs TRBV11-2 and TRBJ2-7; 13 positions match TRBD2. This CDR3 is 17 amino acids long. J was trimmed by 3 bases and V by 1 base; bases with no gene match: 6. The germline CDR1 and CDR2 sequences are SGHAT and FQNNGV. DNA of the CDR3: TGTGCCAGCAGCTTAGTACGGACTAGCGGGAGTATCTACGAGCAGTACTTC. Residues: CASSLVRTSGSIYEQYF.

V and J are TRBV6-5 and TRBJ2-2; 11 positions match TRBD2. The CDR3 length is 15 residues. The V gene's germline CDR1 is MNHEY and CDR2 SVGAGI. J gave up 4 bases and V 6 bases, and 4 bases lay outside the gene matches. CDR3: CASRALAGATGELFF. The CDR3, as DNA: TGTGCCAGCAGGGCACTAGCGGGAGCCACCGGGGAGCTGTTTTTT.

The chain carries TRBV7-9 and TRBJ2-1; 9 bases fit TRBD1. The junction had 19 bases not matched to a gene; V was cut back by 2 bases and J by 8 bases. The CDR3 has 19 amino acids. The germline V gene encodes CDR1 SEHNR and CDR2 FQNEAQ (reference sequence). This CDR3 is CASSLPGGSGQGFSDEQFF. Written as DNA, the CDR3 is TGTGCCAGCAGCTTACCGGGGGGCTCGGGACAGGGTTTTTCCGATGAGCAGTTCTTC.

The rearrangement uses TRBV7-7 and TRBJ2-5, with D tentatively TRBD2 (5 bases). V lost 2 bases and J 2 bases, leaving 9 bases between the germline ends. The germline gives CDR1 SSHAT, CDR2 FNYEAQ (reference sequence). This CDR3 region has 14 residues. The DNA of the CDR3 is TGTGCCAGCAGCTTAATTCCGGGACAAGAGACCCAGTACTTC. As protein: CASSLIPGQETQYF.

This rearrangement joins TRBV29-1 to TRBJ2-7; 7 bases line up with TRBD1. V dropped 0 bases and J dropped 3; count of bases not matched to a gene: 8. Germline V gives CDR1 SQVTM, CDR2 ANQGSEA. The CDR3 sequence is 15 residues long. The CDR3, as DNA: TGCAGCGTTGAAGATTTTAGACAGGGATTCTACGAGCAGTACTTC. This codes for CSVEDFRQGFYEQYF.

This chain joins TRBV18 and TRBJ2-2; D may be TRBD1 (5 bases). Germline loops: CDR1 KGHSH, CDR2 LQKENI. Trimming shortened V by 0 bases and J by 2 bases, and 16 bases separated the two germline ends. CDR3 length: 18 amino acids. CDR3 in DNA: TGTGCCAGCTCACCACCAAGGGGTCCTCTCCTAAACACCGGGGAGCTGTTTTTT. Protein product: CASSPPRGPLLNTGELFF. The complete variable domain, with remaining parts taken from reference TRBV18 and TRBJ2-2, reads NAGVMQNPRHLVRRRGQEARLRCSPMKGHSHVYWYRQLPEEGLKFMVYLQKENIIDESGMPKERFSAEFPKEGPSILRIQQVVRGDSAAYFCASSPPRGPLLNTGELFFGEGSRLTVL.

The gene calls are TRBV7-2 and TRBJ2-1, with 10 bases lining up with TRBD1. CDR1 and CDR2 (germline): SGHTA, FQGNSA. The CDR3 loop spans 18 amino acids. V was pared by 5 bases and J by 0 bases, with 10 bases of the junction left unmatched. The CDR3 DNA reads TGTGCCAGCAGCCCCGACAGGGGGCGGGAGACCTCCTACAATGAGCAGTTCTTC. It encodes CASSPDRGRETSYNEQFF.

This clone came up a few times. The chain couples TRBV27 to TRBJ2-2, with D unresolved. The CDR3 has 14 residues. Germline CDR1 reads MNHEY; CDR2 reads SMNVEV (reference sequence). The ends were cut back, 3 bases at V and 4 bases at J, with 9 bases in the middle. CDR3 bases: TGTGCCAGCAGTTTCCCCCCGGGCACCGGGGAGCTGTTTTTT. Protein sequence: CASSFPPGTGELFF.

V usage is TRBV27 and J usage is TRBJ1-4; D is possibly TRBD1 (5 bases). Trimming stripped 6 bases from V and 5 bases from J, with 16 bases between. CDR1 is MNHEY and CDR2 is SMNVEV in the germline V gene (reference sequence). The CDR3 spans 15 residues. The chain's CDR3 is CASRSLGWGNEKLFF. The CDR3 DNA reads TGTGCCAGCAGATCGCTTGGGTGGGGGAATGAAAAACTGTTTTTT.

The chain couples TRBV12-2 to TRBJ1-4. TRBV12-2 is shown as a pseudogene. The CDR3 is made up of 15 amino acids. CDR3 amino acids: CASRLQTPVDEKLFF. CDR3 bases: TGTGCAAGTCGCTTACAAACCCCGGTGGATGAAAAACTGTTTTTT.

V usage is TRBV6-1 and J usage is TRBJ2-1; TRBD2 aligns across 7 bases. This CDR3 is built from 16 residues. The trim removed 1 base at V and 6 bases at J, leaving 9 bases unmatched. Looked up from germline, CDR1 is MNHNS and CDR2 is SASEGT. CDR3 sequence (DNA): TGTGCCAGCAGTGAAGTGTGGGGCGGGAGTGGCAATGAGCAGTTCTTC. Its translation: CASSEVWGGSGNEQFF.

The CDR3 protein is CASSEVAGSEDTQYF. The CDR3 DNA is TGTGCCAGCAGTGAAGTAGCGGGGAGCGAAGATACGCAGTATTTT. The V gene is TRBV6-1, the J gene TRBJ2-3, with 8 positions matching TRBD2. The CDR3 spans 15 residues. Germline CDR1 MNHNS, CDR2 SASEGT. Trimming cost V 1 base and J 5 bases; bases outside gene matches: 5.

The chain links TRBV2 to TRBJ2-1; 8 bases are a match to TRBD2. The germline gives CDR1 SNHLY, CDR2 FYNNEI. The V and J ends lost 6 bases and 9 bases, in that order; junction bases with no gene match: 7. This CDR3 spans 13 amino acids. CDR3 bases: TGTGCCAGCAGCAAGACTAGCGCGGGTGAGCAGTTCTTC. Protein product: CASSKTSAGEQFF.

This chain uses TRBV4-2 with TRBJ2-3; perhaps TRBD2 as D (5 bases). V was pared by 0 bases and J by 7 bases, with 14 bases between. The CDR3 covers 15 residues. Germline V gene lookup returns CDR1 LGHNA and CDR2 YNFKEQ. The CDR3 nucleotides read TGTGCCAGCAGCCAAGATGGGAGTCGCGCCTATACGCAGTATTTT. It yields the protein CASSQDGSRAYTQYF.

The rearrangement uses TRBV4-2 and TRBJ2-1; D is perhaps TRBD2 (5 bases). V was pared by 0 bases and J by 6 bases, with 15 bases between. From germline, CDR1 is LGHNA and CDR2 YNFKEQ. The CDR3 loop spans 16 amino acids. CDR3 region: CASSQDHSRDLNEQFF. CDR3 coding DNA: TGTGCCAGCAGCCAAGATCATTCTCGGGATCTCAATGAGCAGTTCTTC.

This clone was picked up one time. The chain couples TRBV27 to TRBJ2-5, with D hard to call. The germline V gene encodes CDR1 MNHEY and CDR2 SMNVEV (reference sequence). The V and J ends lost 3 bases and 5 bases respectively, with 10 bases between them. The length of the CDR3 is 13 residues. This CDR3 is CASSFGGRETQYF. CDR3 DNA sequence: TGTGCCAGCAGTTTTGGCGGTCGGGAGACCCAGTACTTC.

This clone was seen only a few times. The chain's CDR3 is CASSYGVNTEAFF. CDR3 in DNA: TGTGCCAGCAGTTACGGGGTTAACACTGAAGCTTTCTTT. The V call is TRBV27, the J call TRBJ1-1; D uncertain. Germline V gene data show CDR1 as MNHEY and CDR2 as SMNVEV (reference sequence). The CDR3 is made up of 13 amino acids. The V end lost 4 bases, the J end lost 2 bases, and 8 bases lay between the germline ends.

The J gene is TRBJ1-2, the V gene TRBV30; unclear D gene. Trimming cost V 0 bases and J 4 bases, with 9 bases left between them. CDR3 length equals 13 residues. Per the germline V gene, CDR1 is GTSNPN and CDR2 is SVGIG (reference sequence). For the CDR3, the DNA is TGTGCCTGGAGTGTTCAAGGGTTCTATGGCTACACCTTC. It encodes CAWSVQGFYGYTF. Filled out from reference TRBV30 and TRBJ1-2, the complete variable domain reads SQTIHQWPATLVQPVGSPLSLECTVEGTSNPNLYWYRQAAGRGLQLLFYSVGIGQISSEVPQNLSASRPQDRQFILSSKKLLLSDSGFYLCAWSVQGFYGYTFGSGTRLTVV.

The chain is built from TRBV5-1 and TRBJ1-6; D might be TRBD1 (6 bases). The CDR3 sequence is 16 residues long. V was trimmed by 0 bases and J by 7 bases, leaving 14 bases between them. Germline-derived CDR1 and CDR2 are SGHRS and YFSETQ. CDR3 coding DNA: TGCGCCAGCAGCTTGGTGGGGGGGGCTACCAATTCACCCCTCCACTTT. The encoded protein is CASSLVGGATNSPLHF.

The gene calls are TRBV4-1 and TRBJ1-3, with D uncertain. V was shortened by 0 bases and J by 0 bases, with 15 bases between the two germline ends. The germline CDR1 and CDR2 sequences are MGHRA and YSYEKL. This CDR3 contains 18 residues. CDR3 residues: CASSQEGGSVDSGNTIYF. The CDR3 nucleotides read TGCGCCAGCAGCCAAGAGGGTGGTTCGGTTGACTCTGGAAACACCATATATTTT.